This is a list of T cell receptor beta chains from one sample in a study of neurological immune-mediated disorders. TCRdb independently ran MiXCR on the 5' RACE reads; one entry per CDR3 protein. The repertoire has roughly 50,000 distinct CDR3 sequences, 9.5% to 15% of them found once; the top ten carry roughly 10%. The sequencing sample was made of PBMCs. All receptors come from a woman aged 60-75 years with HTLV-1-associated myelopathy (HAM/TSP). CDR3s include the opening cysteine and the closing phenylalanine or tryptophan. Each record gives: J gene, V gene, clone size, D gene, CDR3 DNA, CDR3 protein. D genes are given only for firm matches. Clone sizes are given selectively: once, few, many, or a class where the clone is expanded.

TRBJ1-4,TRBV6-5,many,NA,TGTGCCAGCAGTTACACTAATGAAAAACTGTTTTTT,CASSYTNEKLFF
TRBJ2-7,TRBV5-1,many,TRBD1,TGCGCCAGCAGCGGGGACAGGCGTTACGAGCAGTACTTC,CASSGDRRYEQYF
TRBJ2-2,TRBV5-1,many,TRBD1,TGCGCCAGCAGCTTGACTCGGGGACAGGGGGCATCGGCCGGGGAGCTGTTTTTT,CASSLTRGQGASAGELFF
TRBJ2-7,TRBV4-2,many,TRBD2,TGTGCCAGCAGCCATGCTCGGACTAGCACCTACGAGCAGTACTTC,CASSHARTSTYEQYF
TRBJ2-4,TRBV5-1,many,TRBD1,TGCGCCAGCAGCTATTGGGATGGGACAGATAAAAACATTCAGTACTTC,CASSYWDGTDKNIQYF
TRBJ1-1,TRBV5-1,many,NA,TGCGCCAGCAGCTTGGAGACACGGAACACTGAAGCTTTCTTT,CASSLETRNTEAFF
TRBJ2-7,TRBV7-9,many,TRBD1,TGTGCCAGCAGCTTACGGGTTGGGACAGGAACCACCTACGAGCAGTACTTC,CASSLRVGTGTTYEQYF
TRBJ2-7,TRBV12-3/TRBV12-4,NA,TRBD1,TGTGCCAGCAGTTACAGGGGGCGCCGGTCCTACGAGCAGTACTTC,CASSYRGRRSYEQYF
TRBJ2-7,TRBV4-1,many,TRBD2,TGCGCCAGCAGCCATCCCGGGACTAGCTTAGCCTACGAGCAGTACTTC,CASSHPGTSLAYEQYF
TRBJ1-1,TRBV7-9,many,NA,TGTGCCAGCAGCGGCACTGAAGCTTTCTTT,CASSGTEAFF
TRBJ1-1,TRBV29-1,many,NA,TGCAGCGTTGTTGAGGGGGGGACTGAAGCTTTCTTT,CSVVEGGTEAFF
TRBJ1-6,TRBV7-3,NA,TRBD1,TGTACCAGAAGCTTCGGGACAGTTAATTCACCCCTCCACTTT,CTRSFGTVNSPLHF
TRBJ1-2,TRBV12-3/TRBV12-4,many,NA,TGTGCCAGCAAAAATTTTGGTACGGCAAACTATGGCTACACCTTC,CASKNFGTANYGYTF
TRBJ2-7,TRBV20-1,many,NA,TGCAGTGCCGCCCGACCGACAGGCTCCTACGAGCAGTACTTC,CSAARPTGSYEQYF
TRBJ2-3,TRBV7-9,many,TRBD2,TGTGCCAGCAGCCCGGGGGGAATTTATCTACTCGGCACAGATACGCAGTATTTT,CASSPGGIYLLGTDTQYF
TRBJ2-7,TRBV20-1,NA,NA,TGCAGTGCTAGAGCCCCGGACAGAAACCTATACTCCTACGAGCAGTACTTC,CSARAPDRNLYSYEQYF
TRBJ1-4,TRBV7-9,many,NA,TGTGCCAGCAGGAATTGGGGGACTAATGAAAAACTGTTTTTT,CASRNWGTNEKLFF
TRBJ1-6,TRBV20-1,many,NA,TGCAGTGCTAGAGATTTCCAGACTAGCTCCTATAATTCACCCCTCCACTTT,CSARDFQTSSYNSPLHF
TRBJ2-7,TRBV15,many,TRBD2,TGTGCCACCAGCTCACTAGCGGGTGCCGACGAGCAGTACTTC,CATSSLAGADEQYF
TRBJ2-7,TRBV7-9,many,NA,TGTGCCAGCAGCTTGACTACCCCCGAGAGCGAGCAGTACTTC,CASSLTTPESEQYF
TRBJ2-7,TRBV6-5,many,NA,TGTGCCAGCAGTTACTCGAACGATGGGACTTACTCCTACGAGCAGTACTTC,CASSYSNDGTYSYEQYF
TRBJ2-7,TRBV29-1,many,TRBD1,TGCAGCGTTGAAGGGGACAGCTCCTACGAGCAGTACTTC,CSVEGDSSYEQYF
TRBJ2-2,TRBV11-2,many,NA,TGTGCCAGCAGCTTAGGCAGGGGCGCCGGGGAGCTGTTTTTT,CASSLGRGAGELFF
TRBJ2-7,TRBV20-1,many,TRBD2,TGCAGTGCTAGAGATTCCGCGGGAGGATGGGGCGAGCAGTACTTC,CSARDSAGGWGEQYF
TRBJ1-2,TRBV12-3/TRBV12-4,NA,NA,TGTGCCAGCTCCTCTAGGGGTGGCTACACCTTC,CASSSRGGYTF
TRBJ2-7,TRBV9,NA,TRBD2,TGTGCCAGCAGCATAGTGACTAGCGGGAGTGTAAAGCAGTACTTC,CASSIVTSGSVKQYF
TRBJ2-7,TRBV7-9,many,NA,TGTGCCAGCAGCACCACTCCCTACGAGCAGTACTTC,CASSTTPYEQYF
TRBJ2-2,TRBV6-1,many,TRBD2,TGTGCCAGCAGTGTTAGCGGGGGGCACACCGGGGAGCTGTTTTTT,CASSVSGGHTGELFF
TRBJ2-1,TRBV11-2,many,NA,TGTGCCAGCAGCTACCTATCGGGAGTCAGAAATGAGCAGTTCTTC,CASSYLSGVRNEQFF
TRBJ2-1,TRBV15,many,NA,TGTGCCACCAGCATTTCCCAACAGGCTAGTAATGAGCAGTTCTTC,CATSISQQASNEQFF
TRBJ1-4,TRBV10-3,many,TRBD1,TGTGCCATCGCCAAGACAGGGGTTAATGAAAAACTGTTTTTT,CAIAKTGVNEKLFF
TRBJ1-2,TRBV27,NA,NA,TGTGCCAGCGGTGACAGTAGTGGCCATGGCTACTCCTTC,CASGDSSGHGYSF
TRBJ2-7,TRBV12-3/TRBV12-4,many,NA,TGTGCCAGCAGTTTACCGGGGACCCACGAGCAGTACTTC,CASSLPGTHEQYF
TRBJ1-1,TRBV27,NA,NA,TGTGCCAGCAGTTACAGGGCGGGGATGAACACTGAAGCTTTCTTT,CASSYRAGMNTEAFF
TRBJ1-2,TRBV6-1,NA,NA,TGTGCCAGCACCCTAGAGGGGTATGGCTACACCTTC,CASTLEGYGYTF
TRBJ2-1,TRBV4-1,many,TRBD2,TGCGCCAGCAGACAACAGATGGGGGGGGGATCCTACAATGAGCAGTTCTTC,CASRQQMGGGSYNEQFF
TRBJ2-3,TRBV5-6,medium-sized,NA,TGTGCCAGCAGCTGGACCAACACAGATACGCAGTATTTT,CASSWTNTDTQYF
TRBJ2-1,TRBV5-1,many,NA,TGCGCCAGCAGCCCCGTCATACCAGGGTACAATGAGCAGTTCTTC,CASSPVIPGYNEQFF
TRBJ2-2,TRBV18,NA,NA,TGTGCCAGCTCACCAATCCGGGATACCGGGGAGCTGTTTTTT,CASSPIRDTGELFF
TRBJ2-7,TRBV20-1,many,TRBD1,TGCAGTGCCCCAAAGGGCGCAGGGGGCTCCTACGAGCAGTACTTC,CSAPKGAGGSYEQYF
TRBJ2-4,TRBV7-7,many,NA,TGTGCCAGCAGCCCGGACCTTCAGCCCCAAAACATTCAGTACTTC,CASSPDLQPQNIQYF
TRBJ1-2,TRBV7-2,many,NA,TGTGCCAGCAGCCCACAGAGTTGGGCTAACTATGGCTACACCTTC,CASSPQSWANYGYTF